This paragraph reports one T cell receptor beta chain. The antigen is unknown. Samples had at least 6 million PBMCs isolated from them. The record originates from a study of blood T cells in healthy people across ages. General observations from the study: Getting older went along with TCR beta diversity per million T cells dropping roughly linearly. It was the long-lived donors that had more naive CD4+ cells and higher diversity than aged donors.

The V and J ends lost 5 bases and 6 bases respectively, with 21 bases between them. This CDR3 has 16 amino acids. Through a sample-barcoded 5' primer and a J-beta primer mix, a second PCR was run for 7 to 11 cycles. Each CDR3 protein gets one entry after TCRdb re-called the 5' RACE reads with MiXCR. Of 1.4 million to 1.5 million distinct CDR3 sequences in the sample, 42% were seen once. J is TRBJ2-3 and V is TRBV12-3 or TRBV12-4, with D possibly matching TRBD2 (6 bases). This TCR was recovered from a woman between 18 and 29 years old in good health. Material for sequencing was blood. The CDR3 here is CASSPIGRAGADTQYF. The CDR3, as DNA: TGTGCCAGCAGTCCAATAGGACGAGCGGGTGCGGATACGCAGTATTTT.